This T cell receptor (beta chain) emerged from a study of shared clonotypes between healthy human individuals. Study conclusions and caveats: Only a few donors were included, so the genetic and exposure-history diversity represented was limited. Researchers found naive subsets generally carried larger estimated richness than memory subsets. Clonotypes which were not shared had lower generation probabilities than clonotypes that all four donors shared.

After removal of 0 bases from V and 3 bases from J, the junction contained 2 bases not matched to a gene. From germline, CDR1 is SGHRS and CDR2 YFSETQ. The CDR3 has 15 amino acids. As regards this clone: The antigen remains undetermined. Other DNA sequences in this specimen translate into the identical CDR3.

Original data processing: Filtering was not the same, since immunoSEQ gave junction-only sequences without quality scores. Here immunoSEQ multiplex PCR was the method, and the copy in TCRdb shows in-frame clones only, minus some. V and J calls and clone size come straight from that table; D and trimming were deduced from the DNA. The profile shows 2 million to 2.5 million clones, 80% to 95% of them singletons. This sequence originates from a man between 18 and 29 years old in good health. Some clones in this sample may be carry-over from other donors' samples. This chain connects TRBV5-1 to TRBJ2-7; 11 bases map to TRBD1. What was sequenced was naive CD4+ T cells from PBMCs. Subset noted: CD45RA+ positively selected. The CDR3, as DNA: TGCGCCAGCAGCTTGGCTGGGACAGGGGGCTACGAGCAGTACTTC. It yields the protein CASSLAGTGGYEQYF.